This T cell receptor beta chain is drawn from a study of OX40 agonist ivuxolimab in advanced cancers. Whole-study context: Patients assigned to dose escalation were diagnosed with hepatocellular carcinoma, melanoma, renal cell or head and neck cancer. Averaging roughly 60 years in age, with a range of about 23 to 79, the cohort was 80% to 90% male. Three patients, one with hepatocellular carcinoma and two with cutaneous melanoma, achieved partial responses. Study results and caveats: Mean expanded clone counts were higher in CD8+ than CD4+ T cells.

To note about this clone: Its matching antigen is unknown.

V shed 5 bases and J shed 7 bases, with 15 bases lying between them. Germline loops: CDR1 SGHRS, CDR2 YFSETQ. CDR3 length: 13 residues. Assay used: immunoSEQ multiplex PCR; TCRdb lists only in-frame clones, some missing. The sample lists about 80,000 clones; over 85% were seen once. The sequence derives from an adult with an advanced solid tumor such as melanoma, head and neck, liver or kidney cancer. The specimen was CD4+ or CD8+ T cells sorted from blood, collected in a trial of the OX40 agonist ivuxolimab. This sequence joins TRBV5-1 and TRBJ1-2; D might be TRBD1 (6 bases). CDR3 region: CASRPGVQFGYTF. As DNA, the CDR3 is TGCGCCAGCAGGCCAGGGGTTCAATTTGGCTACACCTTC.